This entry is about one T cell receptor beta chain. Its specificity is not known. The data were obtained in a study of T cell responses to AZD1222 COVID-19 vaccine. After removal of 4 bases from V and 9 bases from J, the junction contained 11 bases not matched to a gene. CDR3 length equals 15 residues. Germline CDR1 SGHRS, CDR2 YFSETQ. Profiled with immunoSEQ multiplex PCR; TCRdb holds only in-frame clones, not every one. The data contain roughly 24,000 clones, 88% of them seen just once; the ten biggest clones take up 2.5% to 3%. The study, taken as a whole, reports: Vaccine-associated CD4 TCRs ranged over spike, dominating at 160-218 and 743-854. No repertoire was sampled before or during the peak T cell response, only after it. At study baseline, merely six AZD1222 recipients were seropositive. Spike-specific TCRs gained breadth and depth after people received two AZD1222 doses.

Material: peripheral blood, obtained 28 days after the second AZD1222 dose. The TCR was taken from an adult who received the AZD1222 COVID-19 vaccine. This chain links TRBV5-1 with TRBJ1-5; 9 positions agree with TRBD1. This chain's CDR3 is CASSPTGGEISPQHF. CDR3 in DNA: TGCGCCAGCAGCCCGACAGGGGGAGAAATATCGCCCCAGCATTTT.